A selection of T cell receptor beta chains follows, all from one sample in a study of cytomegalovirus exposure and HLA in healthy donors. Using immunoSEQ multiplex PCR, the repertoire was profiled, and TCRdb retains in-frame clones only, with some absent. The table records under 200,000 clones, 65% to 90% of them present only once. Sample: PBMCs. All receptors derive from a woman aged 18-35 years in good health and CMV-seronegative. Each CDR3 is given without its conserved first and last residue. The size entry is marked missing in some rows and otherwise reads once, few, many or a size class.

len	v_gene	j_gene	abundance	CDR3aa
13	TRBV15	TRBJ1-6	-	ATAPTRSYNSPLH
10	TRBV30	TRBJ2-2	-	AWSVLTGELF
10	TRBV27	TRBJ2-5	-	ASRVKGGTQY
13	TRBV27	TRBJ2-1	-	ASSPGTSGDNEQF
12	TRBV29-1	TRBJ2-7	-	SVIPMGSPYEQY
13	TRBV12-5	TRBJ1-1	-	ASGLVRGGWTEAF
12	TRBV27	TRBJ2-5	-	ASRAPGGIETQY
18	TRBV19	TRBJ1-4	-	ASSIVRGTGFTARDEKLF
12	TRBV5-1	TRBJ1-2	few	ASSRQGIIDGYT
15	TRBV18	TRBJ1-1	-	ASSPGGGARRATEAF
9	TRBV6-5	TRBJ1-1	once	ASRMEFEAF
13	TRBV5-1	TRBJ1-3	-	ASSLSVQGGDTIY
10	TRBV28	TRBJ1-2	few	ASSWGRYGYT
11	TRBV29-1	TRBJ1-4	-	SVDAGWDEKLF
14	TRBV6-5	TRBJ1-4	-	ASSYSFYATNEKLF
13	TRBV7-9	TRBJ2-7	-	ASSPRDRGIYEQY
14	TRBV12-5	TRBJ1-5	-	ASGTTAGPSNQPQH
13	TRBV10-3	TRBJ2-5	-	AISPRQGAQETQY
15	TRBV13	TRBJ2-7	once	ASNTLGLTGGPHEQY
20	TRBV9	TRBJ2-1	-	ASSVKSKGTSGGAIFYNEQF
14	TRBV5-1	TRBJ1-1	-	ASSPTLTGSNTEAF
11	TRBV2	TRBJ2-2	-	ASLRENTGELF
14	TRBV7-9	TRBJ2-1	-	ASSLPSGSSYNEQF
13	TRBV5-7	TRBJ1-2	many	ASSLRLPFRYGYT
10	TRBV6-6	TRBJ1-1	-	ASSSGQPEAF
11	TRBV5-1	TRBJ2-1	-	ASKGTHRDEQF
15	TRBV4-1	TRBJ2-3	-	ASSQVITVRGTDTQY
14	TRBV25-1	TRBJ2-2	-	ASSEGGARNTGELF
12	TRBV27	TRBJ1-2	-	ASSFRGRSYGYT
16	TRBV4-2	TRBJ2-1	-	ASSQELFGGTFYNEQF
13	TRBV7-6	TRBJ2-2	-	ASSPLAGQTGELF
12	TRBV13	TRBJ2-7	-	ASSPRDRDYEQY
12	TRBV29-1	TRBJ1-3	once	SVWGTGDGNTIY
13	TRBV6-5	TRBJ2-2	-	ASSYSGTGSGELF
11	TRBV27	TRBJ2-7	-	ASSFLKPYEQY
12	TRBV19	TRBJ2-1	-	ASRGGTSYNEQF
13	TRBV6-1	TRBJ2-1	few	ASSEARGGYNEQF
15	TRBV4-2	TRBJ2-2	-	ASSQAASGRGTGELF
13	TRBV6-1	TRBJ1-2	-	ASTLGQDLNYGYT
13	TRBV5-1	TRBJ2-7	-	ASSPETGIRHEQY
10	TRBV7-9	TRBJ2-1	-	ASSLLDNEQF
12	TRBV7-2	TRBJ2-3	few	ASSPLAGRYAQY
12	TRBV7-2	TRBJ2-5	few	ASSPRAGRETQY
12	TRBV27	TRBJ1-1	-	ASSRETGNTEAF
14	TRBV7-8	TRBJ1-5	-	ASSLLVDRLNQPQH
13	TRBV7-9	TRBJ2-7	once	ASSVDRDRHYEQY
15	TRBV4-2	TRBJ2-1	-	ASSPWTSGGDYNEQF
14	TRBV5-1	TRBJ2-3	once	ASSLGTSGGTDTQY
14	TRBV10-3	TRBJ1-1	once	AISESSAGSPTEAF
16	TRBV7-9	TRBJ1-2	-	ASSLRGLRGGFWHGYT
11	TRBV5-4	TRBJ1-4	-	ASRLQGNEKLF
12	TRBV19	TRBJ1-2	-	ASRWDRTIDGYT
9	TRBV28	TRBJ1-1	-	ASNLRGEAF
11	TRBV29-1	TRBJ2-7	-	SVGEDRAYEQY
12	TRBV10-2	TRBJ2-7	-	ASSQGQGLEEQY
12	TRBV7-3	TRBJ1-2	-	ASSLSAGNYGYT
13	TRBV4-3	TRBJ1-2	-	ASSQFWAGNYGYT
13	TRBV2	TRBJ2-1	-	ASSLALAVYNEQF
12	TRBV19	TRBJ1-2	-	ASSIGTGGYGYT